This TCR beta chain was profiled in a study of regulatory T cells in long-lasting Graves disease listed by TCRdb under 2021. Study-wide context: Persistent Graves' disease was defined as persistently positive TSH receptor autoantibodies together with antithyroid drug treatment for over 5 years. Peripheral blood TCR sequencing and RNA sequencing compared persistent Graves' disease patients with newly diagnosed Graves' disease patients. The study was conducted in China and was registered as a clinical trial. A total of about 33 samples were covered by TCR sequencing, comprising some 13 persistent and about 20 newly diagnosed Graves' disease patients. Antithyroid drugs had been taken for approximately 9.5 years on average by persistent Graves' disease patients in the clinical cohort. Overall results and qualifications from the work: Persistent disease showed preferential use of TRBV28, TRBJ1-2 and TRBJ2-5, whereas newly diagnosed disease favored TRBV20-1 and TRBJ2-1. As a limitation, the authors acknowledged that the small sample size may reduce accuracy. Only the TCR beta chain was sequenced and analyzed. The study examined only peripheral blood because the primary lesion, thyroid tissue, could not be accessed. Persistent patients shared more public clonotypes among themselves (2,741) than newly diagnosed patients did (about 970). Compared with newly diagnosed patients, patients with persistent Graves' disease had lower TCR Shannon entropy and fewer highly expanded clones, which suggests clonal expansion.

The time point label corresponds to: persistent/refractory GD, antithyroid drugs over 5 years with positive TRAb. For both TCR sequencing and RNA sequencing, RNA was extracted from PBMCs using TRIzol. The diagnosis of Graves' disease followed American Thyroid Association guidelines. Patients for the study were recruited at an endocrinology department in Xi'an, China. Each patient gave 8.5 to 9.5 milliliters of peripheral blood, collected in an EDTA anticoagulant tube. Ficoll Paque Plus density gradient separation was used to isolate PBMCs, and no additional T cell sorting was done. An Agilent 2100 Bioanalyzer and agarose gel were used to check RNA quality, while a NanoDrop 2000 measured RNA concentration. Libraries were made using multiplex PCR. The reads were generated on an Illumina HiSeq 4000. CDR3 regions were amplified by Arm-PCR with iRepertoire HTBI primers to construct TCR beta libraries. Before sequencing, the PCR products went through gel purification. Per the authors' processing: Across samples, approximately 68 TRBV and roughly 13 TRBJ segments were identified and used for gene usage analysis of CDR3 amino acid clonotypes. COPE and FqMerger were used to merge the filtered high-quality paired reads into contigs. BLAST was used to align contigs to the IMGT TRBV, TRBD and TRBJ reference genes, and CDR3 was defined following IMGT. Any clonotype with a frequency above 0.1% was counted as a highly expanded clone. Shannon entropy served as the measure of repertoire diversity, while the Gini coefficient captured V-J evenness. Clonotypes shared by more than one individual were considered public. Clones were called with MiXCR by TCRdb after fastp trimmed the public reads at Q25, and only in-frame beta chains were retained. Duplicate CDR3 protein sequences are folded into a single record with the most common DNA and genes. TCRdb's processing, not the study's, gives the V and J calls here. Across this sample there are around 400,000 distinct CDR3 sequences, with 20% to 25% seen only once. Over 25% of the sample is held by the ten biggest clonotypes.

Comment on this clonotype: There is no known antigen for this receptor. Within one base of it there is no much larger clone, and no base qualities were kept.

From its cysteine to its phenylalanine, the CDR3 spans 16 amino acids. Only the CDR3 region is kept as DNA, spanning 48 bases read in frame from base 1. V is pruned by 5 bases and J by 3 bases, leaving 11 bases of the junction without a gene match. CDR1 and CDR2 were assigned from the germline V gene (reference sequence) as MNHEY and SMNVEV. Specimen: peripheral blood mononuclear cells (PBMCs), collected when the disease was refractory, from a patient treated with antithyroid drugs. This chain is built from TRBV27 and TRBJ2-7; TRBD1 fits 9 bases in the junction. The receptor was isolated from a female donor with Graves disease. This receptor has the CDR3 CASSRDRDRDRYEQYF. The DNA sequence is TGTGCCAGCAGTAGGGACCGGGACAGGGACCGCTACGAGCAGTACTTC.